The rows below give T cell receptor beta chains drawn from one sample of a study of blood T cell repertoires in COVID-19. Generated by immunoSEQ multiplex PCR, the TCRdb table keeps only in-frame clones and is missing some. The sample holds just over 80,000 clones, 81% seen once. The sample consisted of peripheral blood. The source is an elderly man with acute or convalescent COVID-19. CDR3s include the opening cysteine and the closing phenylalanine or tryptophan. The D gene is left open where the match is weak. A row's size may be missing; if present it is once, few, many or a size class.

j_gene: TRBJ2-2; len: 15; d_gene: TRBD2; v_gene: TRBV27; abundance: once; CDR3aa: CASRTRAGDTGELFF; CDR3nt: TGTGCCAGCAGGACGAGGGCGGGGGACACCGGGGAGCTGTTTTTT
j_gene: TRBJ2-7; len: 15; d_gene: TRBD2; v_gene: TRBV6-1; abundance: .; CDR3aa: CASSDRGLAVYEQYF; CDR3nt: TGTGCCAGCAGTGACCGGGGACTAGCGGTATACGAGCAGTACTTC
j_gene: TRBJ2-1; len: 17; d_gene: .; v_gene: TRBV3-1/TRBV3-2; abundance: .; CDR3aa: CASSQEVLGVSYNEQFF; CDR3nt: TGTGCCAGCAGCCAAGAAGTCCTAGGGGTATCCTACAATGAGCAGTTCTTC
j_gene: TRBJ2-3; len: 17; d_gene: TRBD2; v_gene: TRBV4-3; abundance: .; CDR3aa: CASSLLAGGTSTDTQYF; CDR3nt: TGCGCCAGCAGCCTGCTAGCGGGGGGAACTAGCACAGATACGCAGTATTTT
j_gene: TRBJ1-2; len: 13; d_gene: TRBD1; v_gene: TRBV3-1/TRBV3-2; abundance: once; CDR3aa: CASSPRDRHFYTF; CDR3nt: TGTGCCAGCAGCCCCCGGGACAGGCACTTCTACACCTTC
j_gene: TRBJ2-7; len: 15; d_gene: TRBD1; v_gene: TRBV19; abundance: .; CDR3aa: CASSPGTGSSYEQYF; CDR3nt: TGTGCCAGTAGTCCAGGGACAGGGAGCTCCTACGAGCAGTACTTC
j_gene: TRBJ2-7; len: 17; d_gene: TRBD2; v_gene: TRBV7-3; abundance: .; CDR3aa: CASSSAGTSGSSYEQYF; CDR3nt: TGTGCCAGCAGCTCAGCCGGGACTAGCGGGAGCTCCTACGAGCAGTACTTC
j_gene: TRBJ2-2; len: 17; d_gene: TRBD1; v_gene: TRBV19; abundance: .; CDR3aa: CASRIGTGSWGTGELFF; CDR3nt: TGTGCCAGTAGGATCGGGACAGGGTCGTGGGGCACCGGGGAGCTGTTTTTT
j_gene: TRBJ1-4; len: 14; d_gene: TRBD1; v_gene: TRBV11-2; abundance: .; CDR3aa: CASSFGTGNEKLFF; CDR3nt: TGTGCCAGCAGCTTTGGGACAGGCAATGAAAAACTGTTTTTT
j_gene: TRBJ2-1; len: 15; d_gene: .; v_gene: TRBV19; abundance: once; CDR3aa: CASSMGRSVYNEQFF; CDR3nt: TGTGCCAGTAGTATGGGCAGGTCGGTGTACAATGAGCAGTTCTTC
j_gene: TRBJ2-6; len: 15; d_gene: .; v_gene: TRBV6-5; abundance: .; CDR3aa: CASSNRGSGANVLTF; CDR3nt: TGTGCCAGCAGTAATAGGGGTTCTGGGGCCAACGTCCTGACTTTC
j_gene: TRBJ2-1; len: 15; d_gene: TRBD2; v_gene: TRBV5-8; abundance: .; CDR3aa: CASSPLAGGNNEQFF; CDR3nt: TGTGCCAGCAGTCCTCTAGCGGGAGGGAACAATGAGCAGTTCTTC
j_gene: TRBJ1-1; len: 14; d_gene: .; v_gene: TRBV5-1; abundance: .; CDR3aa: CASSFSSGGTEAFF; CDR3nt: TGCGCCAGCAGCTTTTCATCGGGGGGCACTGAAGCTTTCTTT
j_gene: TRBJ2-4; len: 17; d_gene: TRBD2; v_gene: TRBV6-1; abundance: .; CDR3aa: CASSGTTSGRAKNIQYF; CDR3nt: TGTGCCAGCAGTGGAACGACTAGCGGGAGGGCCAAAAACATTCAGTACTTC
j_gene: TRBJ1-3; len: 15; d_gene: .; v_gene: TRBV19; abundance: .; CDR3aa: CASSILDRSGNTIYF; CDR3nt: TGTGCCAGTAGTATACTAGATCGCTCTGGAAACACCATATATTTT
j_gene: TRBJ2-5; len: 14; d_gene: .; v_gene: TRBV28; abundance: .; CDR3aa: CASSSGTLQETQYF; CDR3nt: TGTGCCAGCAGTTCCGGGACTCTTCAAGAGACCCAGTACTTC
j_gene: TRBJ2-1; len: 12; d_gene: .; v_gene: TRBV2; abundance: .; CDR3aa: CASRWWRTEQFF; CDR3nt: TGTGCCAGCAGATGGTGGAGGACCGAGCAGTTCTTC
j_gene: TRBJ2-1; len: 15; d_gene: .; v_gene: TRBV5-5; abundance: .; CDR3aa: CASSNRLALGNEQFF; CDR3nt: TGTGCCAGCAGCAATCGACTTGCCCTGGGCAATGAGCAGTTCTTC
j_gene: TRBJ1-5; len: 12; d_gene: .; v_gene: TRBV6-6; abundance: .; CDR3aa: CASSPPGQPQHF; CDR3nt: TGTGCCAGCAGTCCCCCAGGGCAGCCCCAGCATTTT
j_gene: TRBJ2-5; len: 15; d_gene: TRBD1; v_gene: TRBV4-1; abundance: .; CDR3aa: CASSPPGQGGETQYF; CDR3nt: TGCGCCAGCAGCCCCCCGGGACAGGGGGGAGAGACCCAGTACTTC
j_gene: TRBJ1-6; len: 13; d_gene: .; v_gene: TRBV14; abundance: few; CDR3aa: CASSPQLNSPLHF; CDR3nt: TGTGCCAGCAGCCCACAGCTCAATTCACCCCTCCACTTT
j_gene: TRBJ2-3; len: 14; d_gene: .; v_gene: TRBV5-1; abundance: .; CDR3aa: CASSWDTGGDTQYF; CDR3nt: TGCGCCAGCAGCTGGGACACTGGGGGCGATACGCAGTATTTT
j_gene: TRBJ2-6; len: 15; d_gene: .; v_gene: TRBV5-1; abundance: .; CDR3aa: CASSLTGTGANVLTF; CDR3nt: TGCGCCAGCAGCTTGACAGGGACTGGGGCCAACGTCCTGACTTTC
j_gene: TRBJ1-4; len: 16; d_gene: .; v_gene: TRBV7-9; abundance: .; CDR3aa: CASSPTGLSTNEKLFF; CDR3nt: TGTGCCAGCAGCCCCACAGGGCTTTCAACTAATGAAAAACTGTTTTTT
j_gene: TRBJ1-2; len: 14; d_gene: TRBD1; v_gene: TRBV2; abundance: .; CDR3aa: CASSGTGGDYGYTF; CDR3nt: TGTGCCAGCAGCGGGACAGGGGGGGACTATGGCTACACCTTC
j_gene: TRBJ2-5; len: 13; d_gene: .; v_gene: TRBV7-6; abundance: .; CDR3aa: CASSLTHQETQYF; CDR3nt: TGTGCCAGCAGCTTAACACACCAAGAGACCCAGTACTTC
j_gene: TRBJ2-2; len: 14; d_gene: TRBD2; v_gene: TRBV25-1; abundance: once; CDR3aa: CASSESGRGGELFF; CDR3nt: TGTGCCAGCAGTGAATCAGGGAGGGGCGGGGAGCTGTTTTTT
j_gene: TRBJ1-4; len: 14; d_gene: .; v_gene: TRBV25-1; abundance: .; CDR3aa: CASSETQRREKLFF; CDR3nt: TGTGCCAGCAGTGAAACGCAGAGGAGGGAAAAACTGTTTTTT
j_gene: TRBJ2-1; len: 17; d_gene: .; v_gene: TRBV5-4; abundance: .; CDR3aa: CASHGAPSSSSYNEQFF; CDR3nt: TGTGCCAGCCATGGAGCCCCTAGCTCCAGCTCCTACAATGAGCAGTTCTTC
j_gene: TRBJ2-2; len: 14; d_gene: .; v_gene: TRBV10-3; abundance: few; CDR3aa: CAISALGGTGELFF; CDR3nt: TGTGCCATCAGTGCTCTCGGGGGAACCGGGGAGCTGTTTTTT
j_gene: TRBJ1-1; len: 14; d_gene: .; v_gene: TRBV29-1; abundance: .; CDR3aa: CSVVVGVSGFEAFF; CDR3nt: TGCAGCGTTGTAGTAGGGGTTTCCGGATTCGAAGCTTTCTTT
j_gene: TRBJ1-6; len: 15; d_gene: .; v_gene: TRBV5-1; abundance: .; CDR3aa: CASSLGTGQGSPLHF; CDR3nt: TGCGCCAGCAGCTTGGGCACAGGGCAAGGATCACCCCTCCACTTT
j_gene: TRBJ1-6; len: 14; d_gene: .; v_gene: TRBV5-1; abundance: few; CDR3aa: CASSQDMYGSPLHF; CDR3nt: TGCGCCAGCAGTCAGGACATGTATGGTTCACCCCTCCACTTT
j_gene: TRBJ2-3; len: 16; d_gene: .; v_gene: TRBV9; abundance: .; CDR3aa: CASSVDPGRSTDTQYF; CDR3nt: TGTGCCAGCAGCGTAGACCCAGGGCGGAGCACAGATACGCAGTATTTT
j_gene: TRBJ2-3; len: 17; d_gene: TRBD1; v_gene: TRBV15; abundance: .; CDR3aa: CATSRERTGAGTDTQYF; CDR3nt: TGTGCCACCAGCAGAGAGCGGACAGGGGCAGGTACAGATACGCAGTATTTT
j_gene: TRBJ2-1; len: 15; d_gene: TRBD1; v_gene: TRBV5-1; abundance: .; CDR3aa: CASSYSGTGMNEQFF; CDR3nt: TGCGCCAGCAGCTACTCCGGGACAGGGATGAATGAGCAGTTCTTC
j_gene: TRBJ1-5; len: 14; d_gene: TRBD1; v_gene: TRBV9; abundance: .; CDR3aa: CASSVGTGGQPQHF; CDR3nt: TGTGCCAGCAGCGTAGGGACAGGGGGACAGCCCCAGCATTTT
j_gene: TRBJ2-7; len: 15; d_gene: TRBD1; v_gene: TRBV5-1; abundance: .; CDR3aa: CASSPWGGQGRKQYF; CDR3nt: TGCGCCAGCAGCCCTTGGGGGGGACAGGGGCGAAAGCAGTACTTC
j_gene: TRBJ2-2; len: 16; d_gene: .; v_gene: TRBV3-1/TRBV3-2; abundance: .; CDR3aa: CASSQVTGTQTGELFF; CDR3nt: TGTGCCAGCAGCCAAGTAACAGGGACGCAAACCGGGGAGCTGTTTTTT
j_gene: TRBJ2-1; len: 15; d_gene: TRBD1; v_gene: TRBV5-1; abundance: .; CDR3aa: CASSSGQGAMNEQFF; CDR3nt: TGCGCCAGCAGCTCTGGACAGGGGGCGATGAATGAGCAGTTCTTC
j_gene: TRBJ1-2; len: 15; d_gene: .; v_gene: TRBV11-1; abundance: .; CDR3aa: CASSPSDGGPYGYTF; CDR3nt: TGTGCCAGCAGCCCCTCCGATGGGGGCCCCTATGGCTACACCTTC
j_gene: TRBJ2-1; len: 17; d_gene: .; v_gene: TRBV24-1; abundance: .; CDR3aa: CATSDAGGSGVIDEQFF; CDR3nt: TGTGCCACCAGTGACGCAGGCGGGTCTGGGGTTATCGATGAGCAGTTCTTC
j_gene: TRBJ1-5; len: 13; d_gene: .; v_gene: TRBV5-6; abundance: many; CDR3aa: CASSLGAGQPQHF; CDR3nt: TGTGCCAGCAGCTTGGGGGCTGGTCAGCCCCAGCATTTT